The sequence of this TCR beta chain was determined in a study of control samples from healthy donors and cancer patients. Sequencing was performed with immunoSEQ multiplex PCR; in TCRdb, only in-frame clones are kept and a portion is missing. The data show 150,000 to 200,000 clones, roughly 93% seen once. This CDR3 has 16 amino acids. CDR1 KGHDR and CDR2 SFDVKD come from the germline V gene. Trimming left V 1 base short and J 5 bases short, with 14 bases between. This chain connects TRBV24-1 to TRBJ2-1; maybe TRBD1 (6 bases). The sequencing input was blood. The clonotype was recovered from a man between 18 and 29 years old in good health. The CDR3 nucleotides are TGTGCCACCAGTGATTTTTCCGGGACACGGAACAATGAGCAGTTCTTC. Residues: CATSDFSGTRNNEQFF.